The subject of this entry is one TCR beta chain. Its specificity is unknown. Germline V gene sequence: CDR1 LNHNV, CDR2 YYDKDF (reference sequence). Trimming took off 8 bases at V and 5 bases at J, with 15 bases between the two ends. The CDR3 consists of 13 residues. This record comes from a study of a mutant IDH1 vaccine in newly diagnosed glioma. Study at large: Treated patients had a mean age of roughly 44 years and a sex split that was approximately 62% male and approximately 38% female. The earlier regimen, radiotherapy, temozolomide, or both, was most often both. Overall study results and limits: Researchers report vaccine-induced immune responses in approximately 94% of patients. Pseudoprogression seemed unrelated to changes in top peripheral T cell clonotypes.

Time point given: baseline, week 1 (first vaccination visit). Described treatment: pre-vaccination baseline after standard-of-care therapy. The table came from immunoSEQ multiplex PCR; TCRdb's copy has only in-frame clones and leaves some out. The sample holds 45,000 to 70,000 clones, around 90% seen once. This sequence originates from a man aged 50 or older with glioma. Source: PBMCs, taken from a glioma patient treated with radiotherapy, temozolomide or both. This sequence joins TRBV15 and TRBJ2-5; tentative D call: TRBD2 (6 bases). CDR3 DNA sequence: TGTGCCACCGACCCCGGGGGTCAGGAGACCCAGTACTTC. It specifies CATDPGGQETQYF.